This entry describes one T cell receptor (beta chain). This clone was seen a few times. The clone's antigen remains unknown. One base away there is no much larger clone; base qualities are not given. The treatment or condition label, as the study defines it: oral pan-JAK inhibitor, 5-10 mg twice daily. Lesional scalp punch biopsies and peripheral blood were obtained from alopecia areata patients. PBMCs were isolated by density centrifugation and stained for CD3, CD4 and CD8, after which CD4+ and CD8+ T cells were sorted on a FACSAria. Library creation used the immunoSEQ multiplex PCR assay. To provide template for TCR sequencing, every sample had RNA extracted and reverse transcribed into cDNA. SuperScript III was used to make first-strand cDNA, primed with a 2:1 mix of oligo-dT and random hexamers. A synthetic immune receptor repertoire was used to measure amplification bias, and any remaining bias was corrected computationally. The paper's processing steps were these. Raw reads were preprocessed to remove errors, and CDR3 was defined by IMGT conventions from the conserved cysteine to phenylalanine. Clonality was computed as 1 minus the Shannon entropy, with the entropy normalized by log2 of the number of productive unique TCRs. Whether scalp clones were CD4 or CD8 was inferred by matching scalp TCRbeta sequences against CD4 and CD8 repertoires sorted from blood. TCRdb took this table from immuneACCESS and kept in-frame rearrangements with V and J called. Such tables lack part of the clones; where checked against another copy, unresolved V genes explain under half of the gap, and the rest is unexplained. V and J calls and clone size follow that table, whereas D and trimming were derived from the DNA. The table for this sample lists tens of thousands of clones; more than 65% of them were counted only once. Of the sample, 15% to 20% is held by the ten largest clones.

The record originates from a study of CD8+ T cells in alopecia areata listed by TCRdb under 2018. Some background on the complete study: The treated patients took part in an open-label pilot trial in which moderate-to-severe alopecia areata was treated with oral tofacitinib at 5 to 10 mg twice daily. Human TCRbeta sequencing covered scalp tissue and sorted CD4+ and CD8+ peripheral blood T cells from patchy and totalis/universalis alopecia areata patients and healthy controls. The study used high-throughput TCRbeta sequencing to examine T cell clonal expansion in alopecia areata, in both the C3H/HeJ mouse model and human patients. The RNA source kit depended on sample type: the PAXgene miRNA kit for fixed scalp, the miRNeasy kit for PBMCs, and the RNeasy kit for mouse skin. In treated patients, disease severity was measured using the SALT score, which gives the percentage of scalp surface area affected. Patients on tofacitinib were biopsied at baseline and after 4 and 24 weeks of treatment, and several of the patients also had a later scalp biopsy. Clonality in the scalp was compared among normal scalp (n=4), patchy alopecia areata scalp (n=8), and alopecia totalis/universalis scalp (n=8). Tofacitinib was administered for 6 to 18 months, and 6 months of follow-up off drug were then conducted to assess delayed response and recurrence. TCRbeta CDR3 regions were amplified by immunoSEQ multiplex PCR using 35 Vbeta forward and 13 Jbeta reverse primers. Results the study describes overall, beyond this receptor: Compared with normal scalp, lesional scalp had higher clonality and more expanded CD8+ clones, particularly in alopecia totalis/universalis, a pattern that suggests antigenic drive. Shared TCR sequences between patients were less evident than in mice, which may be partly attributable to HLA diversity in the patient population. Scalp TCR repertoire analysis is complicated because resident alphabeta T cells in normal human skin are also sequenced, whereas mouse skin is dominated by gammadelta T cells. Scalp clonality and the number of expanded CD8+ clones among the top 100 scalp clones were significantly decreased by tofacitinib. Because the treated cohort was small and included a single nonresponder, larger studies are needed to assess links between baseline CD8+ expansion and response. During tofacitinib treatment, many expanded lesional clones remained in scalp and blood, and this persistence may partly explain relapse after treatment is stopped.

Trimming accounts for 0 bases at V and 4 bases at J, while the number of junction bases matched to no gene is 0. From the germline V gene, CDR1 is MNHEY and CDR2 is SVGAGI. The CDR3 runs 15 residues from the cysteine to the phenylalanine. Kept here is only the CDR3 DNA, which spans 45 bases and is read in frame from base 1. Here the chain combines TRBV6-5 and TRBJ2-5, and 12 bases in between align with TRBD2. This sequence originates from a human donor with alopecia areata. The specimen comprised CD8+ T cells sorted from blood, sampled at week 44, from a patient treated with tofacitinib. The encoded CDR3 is CASSYSTSGGETQYF. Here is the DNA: TGTGCCAGCAGTTACTCGACTAGCGGGGGAGAGACCCAGTACTTC.